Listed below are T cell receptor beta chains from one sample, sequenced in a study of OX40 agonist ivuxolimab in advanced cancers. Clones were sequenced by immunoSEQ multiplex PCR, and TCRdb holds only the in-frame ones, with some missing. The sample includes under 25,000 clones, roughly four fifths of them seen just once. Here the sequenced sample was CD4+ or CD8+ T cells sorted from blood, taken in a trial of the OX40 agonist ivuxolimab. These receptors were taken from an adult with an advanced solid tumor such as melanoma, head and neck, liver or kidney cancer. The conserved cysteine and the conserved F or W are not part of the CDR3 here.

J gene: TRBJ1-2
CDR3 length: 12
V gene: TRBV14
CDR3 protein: ASSASRVSYGYT

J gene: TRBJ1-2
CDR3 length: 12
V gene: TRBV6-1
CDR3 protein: ASRETELNYGYT

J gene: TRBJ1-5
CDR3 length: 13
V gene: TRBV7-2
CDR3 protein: ASRGAGTGFQPQH

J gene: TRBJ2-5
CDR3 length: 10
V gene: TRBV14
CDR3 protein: ASSPQGETQY

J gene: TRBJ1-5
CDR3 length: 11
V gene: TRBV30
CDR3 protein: AWSGQSNQPQH

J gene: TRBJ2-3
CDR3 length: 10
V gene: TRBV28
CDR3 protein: ASSWTTDTQY

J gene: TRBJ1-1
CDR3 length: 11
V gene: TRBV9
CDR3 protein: ASSLSVNTEAF

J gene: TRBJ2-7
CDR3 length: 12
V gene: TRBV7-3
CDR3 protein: ASSLGTGPDEQY

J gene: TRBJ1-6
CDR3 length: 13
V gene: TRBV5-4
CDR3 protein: ASSWGREYNSPLH

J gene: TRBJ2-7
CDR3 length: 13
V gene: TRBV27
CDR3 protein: ASSPDRVSSYEQY

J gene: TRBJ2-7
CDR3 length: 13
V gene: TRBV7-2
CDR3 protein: ASSSTSGRTYEQY

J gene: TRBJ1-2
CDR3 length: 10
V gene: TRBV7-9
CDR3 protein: ASSVGGSGYT

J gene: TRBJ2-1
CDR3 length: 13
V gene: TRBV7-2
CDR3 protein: ASSLEDHSYNEQF

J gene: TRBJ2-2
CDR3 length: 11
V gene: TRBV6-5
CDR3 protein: ASRDPNTGELF

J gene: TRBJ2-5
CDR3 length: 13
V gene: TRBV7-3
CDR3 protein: ASSPFGGSGETQY

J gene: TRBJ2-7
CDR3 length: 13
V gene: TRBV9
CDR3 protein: ASSPYRGPFYEQY

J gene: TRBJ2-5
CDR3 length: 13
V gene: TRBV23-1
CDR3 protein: ASSQSGQGKETQY

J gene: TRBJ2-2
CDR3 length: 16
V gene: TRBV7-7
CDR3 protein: ASSFRPSFSSSTGELF

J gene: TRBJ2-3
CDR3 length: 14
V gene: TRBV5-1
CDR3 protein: ASSLESSGSTDTQY

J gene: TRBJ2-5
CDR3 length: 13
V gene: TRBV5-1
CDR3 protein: ASSLSGVNQETQY

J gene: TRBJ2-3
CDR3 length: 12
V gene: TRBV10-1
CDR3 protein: ASSESMGLDTQY

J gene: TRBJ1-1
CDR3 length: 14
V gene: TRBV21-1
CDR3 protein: ASSAYEEGTWGEAF